This TCR beta chain was recorded in a study of cytomegalovirus exposure and HLA in healthy donors. The CDR3 has 14 residues. Germline lookup yields CDR1 SGHAT and CDR2 FQNNGV. The germline V and J ends were trimmed by 5 bases and 6 bases, with 16 bases remaining between them. The PCR was carried out with 60 Vbeta primers and 13 Jbeta primers. Assay used: immunoSEQ multiplex PCR; TCRdb lists only in-frame clones, some missing. The sample has 210,000 or so clones; roughly four fifths are singletons. The specimen was PBMCs. The chain recombines TRBV11-2 with TRBJ2-5; D may be TRBD2 (8 bases). The receptor was isolated from a woman aged 40-49 years in good health and CMV-seronegative. The CDR3 nucleotides are TGTGCCAGCAGCATGGGACTAGGGGGCAAGACCCAGTACTTC. It yields the protein CASSMGLGGKTQYF.